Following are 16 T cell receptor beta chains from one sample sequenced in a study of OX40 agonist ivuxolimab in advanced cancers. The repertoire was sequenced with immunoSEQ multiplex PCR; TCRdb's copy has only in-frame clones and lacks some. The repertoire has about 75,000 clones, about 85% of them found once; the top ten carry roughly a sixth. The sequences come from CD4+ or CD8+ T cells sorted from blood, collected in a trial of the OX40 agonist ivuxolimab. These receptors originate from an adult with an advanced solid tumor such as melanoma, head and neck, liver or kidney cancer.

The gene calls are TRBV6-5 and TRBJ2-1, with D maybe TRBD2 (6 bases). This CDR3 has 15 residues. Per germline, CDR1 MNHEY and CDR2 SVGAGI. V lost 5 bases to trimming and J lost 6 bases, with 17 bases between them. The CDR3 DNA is TGTGCCAGCAGTCGAAAGGGGACTTCTAGCAATGAGCAGTTCTTC. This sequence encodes CASSRKGTSSNEQFF.

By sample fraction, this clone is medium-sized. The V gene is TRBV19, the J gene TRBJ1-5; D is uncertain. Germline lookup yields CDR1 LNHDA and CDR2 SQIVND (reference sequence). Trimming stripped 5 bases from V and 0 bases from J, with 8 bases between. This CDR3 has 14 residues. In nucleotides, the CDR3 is TGTGCCAGTAGTCCCACCTCTAGCAATCAGCCCCAGCATTTT. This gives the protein CASSPTSSNQPQHF.

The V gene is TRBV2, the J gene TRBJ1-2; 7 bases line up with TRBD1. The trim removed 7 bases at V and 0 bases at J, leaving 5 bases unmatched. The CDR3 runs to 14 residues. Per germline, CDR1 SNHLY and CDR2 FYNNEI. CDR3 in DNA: TGTGCCAGCAAAAGGGACAGCTCTAACTATGGCTACACCTTC. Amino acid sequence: CASKRDSSNYGYTF.

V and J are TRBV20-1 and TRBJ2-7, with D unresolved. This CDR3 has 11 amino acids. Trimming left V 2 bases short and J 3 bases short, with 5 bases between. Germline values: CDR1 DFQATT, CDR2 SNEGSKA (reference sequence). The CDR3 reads CSARISYEQYF. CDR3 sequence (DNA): TGCAGTGCTAGAATCAGCTACGAGCAGTACTTC.

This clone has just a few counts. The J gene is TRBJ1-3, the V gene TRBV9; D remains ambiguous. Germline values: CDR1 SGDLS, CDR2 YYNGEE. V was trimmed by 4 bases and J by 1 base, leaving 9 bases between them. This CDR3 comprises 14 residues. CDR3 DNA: TGTGCCAGCAGCCCGGGAGTGTCTGGAAACACCATATATTTT. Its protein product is CASSPGVSGNTIYF.

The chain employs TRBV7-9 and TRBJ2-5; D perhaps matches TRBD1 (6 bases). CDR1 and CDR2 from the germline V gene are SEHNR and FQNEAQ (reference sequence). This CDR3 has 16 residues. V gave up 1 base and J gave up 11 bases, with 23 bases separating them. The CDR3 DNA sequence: TGTGCCAGCAGCTTAGACACACCGGCAGGGGAAAGAGAGCAGTACTTC. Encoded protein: CASSLDTPAGEREQYF. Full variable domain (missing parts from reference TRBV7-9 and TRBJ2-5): DTGVSQNPRHKITKRGQNVTFRCDPISEHNRLYWYRQTLGQGPEFLTYFQNEAQLEKSRLLSDRFSAERPKGSFSTLEIQRTEQGDSAMYLCASSLDTPAGEREQYFGPGTRLLVL.

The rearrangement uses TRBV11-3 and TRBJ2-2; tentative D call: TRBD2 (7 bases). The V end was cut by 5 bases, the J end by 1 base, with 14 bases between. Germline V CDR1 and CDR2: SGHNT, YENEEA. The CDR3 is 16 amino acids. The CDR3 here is CASSPRGGENTGELFF. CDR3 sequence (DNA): TGTGCCAGCAGCCCTAGGGGGGGTGAGAACACCGGGGAGCTGTTTTTT.

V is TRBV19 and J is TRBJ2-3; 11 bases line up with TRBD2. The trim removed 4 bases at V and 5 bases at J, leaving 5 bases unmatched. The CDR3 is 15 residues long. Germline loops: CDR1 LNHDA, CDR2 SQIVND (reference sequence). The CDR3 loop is CASSTSGRFEDTQYF. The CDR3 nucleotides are TGTGCCAGTAGTACTAGCGGGAGGTTTGAAGATACGCAGTATTTT. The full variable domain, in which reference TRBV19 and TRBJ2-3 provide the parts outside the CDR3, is DGGITQSPKYLFRKEGQNVTLSCEQNLNHDAMYWYRQDPGQGLRLIYYSQIVNDFQKGDIAEGYSVSREKKESFPLTVTSAQKNPTAFYLCASSTSGRFEDTQYFGPGTRLTVL.

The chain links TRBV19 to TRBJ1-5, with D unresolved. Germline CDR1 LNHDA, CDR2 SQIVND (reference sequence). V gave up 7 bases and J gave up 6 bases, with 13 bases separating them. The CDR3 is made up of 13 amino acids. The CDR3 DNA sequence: TGTGCCAGTAACTTGCGGGGTCGTCAGCCCCAGCATTTT. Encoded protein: CASNLRGRQPQHF.

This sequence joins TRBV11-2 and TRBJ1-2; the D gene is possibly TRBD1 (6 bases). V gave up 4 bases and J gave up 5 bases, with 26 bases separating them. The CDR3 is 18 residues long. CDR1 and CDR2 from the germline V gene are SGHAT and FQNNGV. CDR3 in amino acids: CASSSSWGRKERGYGYTF. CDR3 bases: TGTGCCAGCAGCTCTTCCTGGGGGCGAAAGGAAAGGGGTTATGGCTACACCTTC.

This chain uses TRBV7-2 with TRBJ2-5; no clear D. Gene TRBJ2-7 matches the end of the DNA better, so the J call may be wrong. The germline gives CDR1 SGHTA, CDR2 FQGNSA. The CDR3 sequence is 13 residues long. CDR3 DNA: TGTGCCAGCAGCTTACTATCGGCTGGCGAGCAGTACTTC. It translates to CASSLLSAGEQYF.

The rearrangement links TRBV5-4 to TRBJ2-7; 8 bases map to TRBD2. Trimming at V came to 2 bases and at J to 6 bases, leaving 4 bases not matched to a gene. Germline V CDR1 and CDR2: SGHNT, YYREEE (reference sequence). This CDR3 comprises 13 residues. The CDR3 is CASSLSGRREQYF. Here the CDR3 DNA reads TGTGCCAGCAGCTTAAGCGGGAGACGCGAGCAGTACTTC.

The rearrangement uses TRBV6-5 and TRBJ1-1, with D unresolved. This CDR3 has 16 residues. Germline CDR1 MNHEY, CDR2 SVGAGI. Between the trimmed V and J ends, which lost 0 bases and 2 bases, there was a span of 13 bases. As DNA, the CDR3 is TGTGCCAGCAGTTACTCGTGGCAGCTTTTCAACACTGAAGCTTTCTTT. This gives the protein CASSYSWQLFNTEAFF.

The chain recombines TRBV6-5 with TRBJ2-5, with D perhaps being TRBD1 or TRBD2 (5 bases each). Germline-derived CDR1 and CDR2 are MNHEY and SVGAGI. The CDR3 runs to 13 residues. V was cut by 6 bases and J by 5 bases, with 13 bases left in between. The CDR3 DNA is TGTGCCAGCAGCCGCCGAGGGGATGAGACCCAGTACTTC. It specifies CASSRRGDETQYF.

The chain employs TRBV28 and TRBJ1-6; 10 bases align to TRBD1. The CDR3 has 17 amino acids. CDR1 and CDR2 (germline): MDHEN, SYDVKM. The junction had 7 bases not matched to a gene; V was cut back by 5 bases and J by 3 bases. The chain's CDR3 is CASSPGQGLLYNSPLHF. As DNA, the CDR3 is TGTGCCAGCAGTCCGGGACAGGGGTTACTCTATAATTCACCCCTCCACTTT.

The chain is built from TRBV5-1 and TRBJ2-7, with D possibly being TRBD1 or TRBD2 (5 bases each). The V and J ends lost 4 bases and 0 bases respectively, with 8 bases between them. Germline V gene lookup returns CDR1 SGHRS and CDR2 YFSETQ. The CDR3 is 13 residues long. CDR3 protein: CASSEGPSYEQYF. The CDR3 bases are TGCGCCAGCAGCGAGGGACCCTCCTACGAGCAGTACTTC.